These 8 T cell receptor beta chains were sequenced from one sample in a study of cytomegalovirus exposure and HLA in healthy donors. Both 60 Vbeta primers and 13 Jbeta primers went into the PCR. The protocol was immunoSEQ multiplex PCR, while the TCRdb copy is restricted to in-frame clones and leaves out a portion. The sample yields more than 150,000 clones, roughly 80% seen once. Sequenced: PBMCs. These TCRs come from a man between 40 and 49 years old in good health and CMV-seronegative.

V gene TRBV4-2 combines with J gene TRBJ2-1, with 8 bases that match TRBD2. The ends lost 4 bases at V and 9 bases at J; junction bases unmatched: 11. CDR1 is LGHNA, CDR2 YNFKEQ, per germline. This CDR3 spans 15 amino acids. This chain's CDR3 is CASSLRLAQDSEQFF. The CDR3 DNA reads TGTGCCAGCAGCCTCCGACTAGCGCAGGACTCTGAGCAGTTCTTC.

Worth noting for this clone: The sample has other DNA sequences that encode this CDR3 too. This rearrangement joins TRBV6-1 to TRBJ2-6; 9 bases align to TRBD1. The length of the CDR3 is 15 residues. Per the germline V gene, CDR1 is MNHNS and CDR2 is SASEGT. After removal of 6 bases from V and 0 bases from J, the junction contained 0 bases not matched to a gene. The CDR3 DNA reads TGTGCCAGCAGGACAGGGGGCTCTGGGGCCAACGTCCTGACTTTC. It is translated as CASRTGGSGANVLTF.

This clone was counted between two and nine times. The gene calls are TRBV7-2 and TRBJ1-4, with 7 bases aligning to TRBD1. Germline trimming cut 1 base from V and 11 bases from J; bases unmatched to any gene: 10. Germline CDR1 SGHTA, CDR2 FQGNSA. The CDR3 is made up of 15 amino acids. The CDR3 reads CASSLGTGAGRKLFF. The CDR3 coding sequence is TGTGCCAGCAGCTTAGGTACAGGGGCAGGGAGGAAACTGTTTTTT.

The J gene is TRBJ1-1, the V gene TRBV19; 9 bases fit TRBD1. Germline assignment: CDR1 LNHDA and CDR2 SQIVND (reference sequence). V lost 4 bases, J lost 4 bases, and 7 bases stayed unmatched. This CDR3 contains 15 residues. CDR3 in amino acids: CASSTQGAGRTEAFF. As DNA, the CDR3 is TGTGCCAGTAGTACACAGGGGGCTGGGCGCACTGAAGCTTTCTTT.

The chain recombines TRBV5-4 with TRBJ2-7; 7 bases fit TRBD1. Germline V gives CDR1 SGHNT, CDR2 YYREEE (reference sequence). The V segment lost 0 bases and the J segment 1 base; nucleotides outside the gene matches: 4. The length of the CDR3 is 15 residues. The CDR3 DNA sequence: TGTGCCAGCAGCTTGGGGGCAGGGGGTTCCTACGAGCAGTACTTC. Encoded protein: CASSLGAGGSYEQYF. The full variable domain, completed using reference TRBV5-4 and TRBJ2-7, is ETGVTQSPTHLIKTRGQQVTLRCSSQSGHNTVSWYQQALGQGPQFIFQYYREEENGRGNFPPRFSGLQFPNYSSELNVNALELDDSALYLCASSLGAGGSYEQYFGPGTRLTVT.

The gene calls are TRBV6-1 and TRBJ1-4; D possibly corresponds to TRBD1 (5 bases). The CDR3 consists of 13 residues. Per the germline V gene, CDR1 is MNHNS and CDR2 is SASEGT. V was cut by 2 bases and J by 6 bases, with 7 bases left in between. Here the CDR3 reads CASSESQDEKLFF. CDR3 sequence (DNA): TGTGCCAGCAGTGAATCACAGGATGAAAAACTGTTTTTT.

This chain uses TRBV6-5 with TRBJ2-7; D unclear. V lost 7 bases and J lost 1, with 11 bases in between. This CDR3 has 13 amino acids. Germline values: CDR1 MNHEY, CDR2 SVGAGI. In nucleotides, the CDR3 is TGTGCCAGCAAGGTGGGCCGGTCCTACGAGCAGTACTTC. This sequence encodes CASKVGRSYEQYF.

This clone was seen only once. The chain combines TRBV13 with TRBJ2-2, with a weak D call TRBD1 (6 bases). CDR1 and CDR2 from the germline V gene are PRHDT and FYEKMQ (reference sequence). V was trimmed by 5 bases and J by 5 bases, leaving 15 bases between them. The CDR3 has 15 amino acids. The CDR3 sequence is CASSPNKRGTGELFF. In DNA, the CDR3 is TGTGCCAGCAGCCCCAATAAGAGGGGGACCGGGGAGCTGTTTTTT.